This TCR beta chain derives from a study of CD8 T cells in ankylosing spondylitis (dated 2017 in TCRdb). A note on the overall study: To find TCR variants linked to disease, the study profiled T cell receptor beta repertoires in ankylosing spondylitis patients and healthy donors. The full study cohort was made up of approximately 27 ankylosing spondylitis patients and more than 90 healthy donors. Samples of peripheral blood were taken, and for ankylosing spondylitis patients, synovial fluid was collected as well.

Based on the germline V gene, the CDR1 and CDR2 sequences are MDHEN and SYDVKM. Its CDR3 holds 15 amino acids, cysteine through phenylalanine. Of all the DNA, just the CDR3 is kept, 45 bases in frame from base 1. The junction carries 19 bases between V and J, which are trimmed by 6 bases and 8 bases respectively. This clonotype was recorded many times. Its antigen is currently not known. No base-level quality is on record; no much larger clone is a single base apart. Instrument on record: Illumina HiSeq 2500. Quantitative 5'-RACE with molecular barcodes was used to prepare TCR beta libraries. As for the original processing: To identify disease-linked TCR variants, a new computational method was used, one built on a probabilistic model of VDJ rearrangement. The public reads were quality trimmed at Q25 with fastp and then assembled into clones with MiXCR by TCRdb, keeping productive beta chains. Records with the same CDR3 protein are collapsed into one entry carrying the most frequent genes and DNA. The V and J calls were determined by TCRdb, not by the authors. The sample has fewer than 200,000 distinct CDR3 sequences on record, roughly 18% of them singletons. Together, the top ten hold about 4.3% of the sample.

On the study overall, not on this receptor specifically: Significant enrichment of the disease-linked clones was reported in matched synovial fluid samples from ankylosing spondylitis patients. A TCR beta motif of 7 or 8 highly homologous amino acid variants appeared characteristic of blood from ankylosing spondylitis patients. Some motif variants were previously reported in synovial fluid and blood of reactive arthritis patients, suggesting common disease-initiation mechanisms. A CD8+ phenotype was shown by the disease-linked clones, which were found at relatively low frequencies in peripheral blood.

Sequencing was done on a sample of blood, either unsorted or a sorted T cell fraction (not recorded which). Recombination linked TRBV28 to TRBJ1-4, with TRBD1 as a weak D call on 6 bases. This receptor was identified in a male donor between 5 and 35 years old with ankylosing spondylitis or in good health (not recorded which). Donor details come from another sample of the same person, matched by shared clones. The sequence in DNA is TGTGCCAGCAGGTACAGGGTTGGGCCTGCAGAAAAACTGTTTTTT. Protein translation: CASRYRVGPAEKLFF.